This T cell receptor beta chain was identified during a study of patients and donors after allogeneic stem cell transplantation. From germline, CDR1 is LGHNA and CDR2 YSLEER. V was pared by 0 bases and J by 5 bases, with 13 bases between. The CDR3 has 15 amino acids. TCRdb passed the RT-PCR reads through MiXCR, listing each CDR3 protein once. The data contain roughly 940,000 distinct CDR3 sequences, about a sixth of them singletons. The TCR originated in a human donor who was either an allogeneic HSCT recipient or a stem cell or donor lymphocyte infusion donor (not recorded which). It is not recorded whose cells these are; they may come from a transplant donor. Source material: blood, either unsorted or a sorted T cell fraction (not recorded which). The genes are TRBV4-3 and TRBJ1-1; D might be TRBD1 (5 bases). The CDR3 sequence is CASSQDLGRETEAFF. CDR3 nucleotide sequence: TGCGCCAGCAGCCAAGATCTGGGCAGGGAGACTGAAGCTTTCTTT.